Following are 23 T cell receptor beta chains from one sample sequenced in a study of blood T cell repertoires in COVID-19. Here immunoSEQ multiplex PCR was the method, and the copy in TCRdb shows in-frame clones only, minus some. This sample has about 200,000 clones; almost 85% occur once, and the top ten carry around 5.5%. The material sequenced was peripheral blood. The receptors originated from a woman in her seventies with active or convalescent COVID-19.

The chain employs TRBV5-1 and TRBJ2-6, with 11 bases identical to TRBD2. The junction had 10 bases not matched to a gene; V was cut back by 4 bases and J by 1 base. Germline V gene sequence: CDR1 SGHRS, CDR2 YFSETQ. The CDR3 is 19 residues long. In DNA form, the CDR3 reads TGCGCCAGCAGCCCTCATAGCGGGAGGGCCCAGTCTGGGGCCAACGTCCTGACTTTC. Residues: CASSPHSGRAQSGANVLTF.

The gene calls are TRBV19 and TRBJ2-3, with D tentatively TRBD2 (6 bases). V gave up 4 bases and J gave up 4 bases, with 21 bases separating them. From germline, CDR1 is LNHDA and CDR2 SQIVND (reference sequence). This CDR3 contains 17 residues. The CDR3 is CASSNPSGLTGADTQYF. The CDR3 region has the DNA TGTGCCAGTAGTAACCCCTCTGGACTGACGGGGGCAGATACGCAGTATTTT.

In nucleotides, the CDR3 is TGTGCCAGCAGCTTGGGCGGGAGTTCTTCTAGCACAGATACGCAGTATTTT. Its protein is CASSLGGSSSSTDTQYF. The chain has TRBV5-4 and TRBJ2-3; 7 bases fit TRBD2. The CDR3 has 17 amino acids. Germline lookup yields CDR1 SGHNT and CDR2 YYREEE (reference sequence). The ends lost 0 bases at V and 0 bases at J; junction bases unmatched: 7.

This clone was counted a few times. CDR3 residues: CASSLDGGLAQHF. In DNA, the CDR3 is TGTGCCAGTAGTCTCGACGGGGGGTTGGCCCAGCATTTT. The chain recombines TRBV19 with TRBJ1-5; D is perhaps TRBD1 (5 bases). The V and J ends lost 5 bases and 11 bases respectively, with 16 bases between them. Germline-derived CDR1 and CDR2 are LNHDA and SQIVND (reference sequence). This CDR3 contains 13 residues.

For the CDR3, the DNA is TGTGCCACCAGCAGAGAACCTAACCCAGGGTTAGTCACAGATACGCAGTATTTT. Its protein product is CATSREPNPGLVTDTQYF. J is TRBJ2-3 and V is TRBV15; possibly TRBD1 for D (5 bases). The germline V gene has CDR1 LNHNV and CDR2 YYDKDF (reference sequence). Trimming shortened V by 0 bases and J by 2 bases, and 18 bases separated the two germline ends. The CDR3 has 18 amino acids. Based on the CDR3 plus reference TRBV15 and TRBJ2-3, the full variable domain is DAMVIQNPRYQVTQFGKPVTLSCSQTLNHNVMYWYQQKSSQAPKLLFHYYDKDFNNEADTPDNFQSRRPNTSFCFLDIRSPGLGDTAMYLCATSREPNPGLVTDTQYFGPGTRLTVL.

The chain links TRBV10-1 to TRBJ2-3; 12 bases line up with TRBD1. V lost 9 bases and J lost 2; bases outside the gene matches: 21. The CDR3 runs 20 residues. Per the germline V gene, CDR1 is WNHNN and CDR2 is SYGVQD (reference sequence). CDR3 sequence: CARAILTFRDRGRPTDTQYF. The CDR3 nucleotides read TGCGCCAGAGCCATACTAACGTTCCGGGACAGGGGGCGACCCACAGATACGCAGTATTTT.

J is TRBJ1-4 and V is TRBV28; a possible D gene is TRBD1 (6 bases). Germline loops: CDR1 MDHEN, CDR2 SYDVKM. Trimming took 8 bases from V and 2 from J, leaving 9 bases between them. This CDR3 contains 13 residues. CDR3: CASDQGTNEKLFF. Written as DNA, the CDR3 is TGTGCCAGCGACCAGGGGACTAATGAAAAACTGTTTTTT.

The chain joins TRBV29-1 to TRBJ2-2; no firm D call. The germline V and J ends were trimmed by 1 base and 1 base, with 7 bases remaining between them. The V gene's germline CDR1 is SQVTM and CDR2 ANQGSEA. The CDR3 has 14 residues. This CDR3 is CSVEVGVNTGELFF. The CDR3 DNA reads as TGCAGCGTTGAAGTCGGAGTGAACACCGGGGAGCTGTTTTTT.

As DNA, the CDR3 is TGTGCCAGCAGCCCGGTTATCAGGCCAGGGACCCAGTACTTC. Translating it yields CASSPVIRPGTQYF. The V gene is TRBV5-8, the J gene TRBJ2-5; D is unclear. The CDR3 has 14 amino acids. Trimming shortened V by 4 bases and J by 7 bases, and 17 bases separated the two germline ends. Germline V gene sequence: CDR1 SGHTS, CDR2 YDEGEE.

In this sample, this clone turned up once. DNA for the CDR3: TGTGCCAGCAGCTTAGGGGGCGCGAGTTCGCGGGGCTACACCTTC. This codes for CASSLGGASSRGYTF. This chain connects TRBV7-9 to TRBJ1-2, with a weak D call TRBD1 (5 bases). There are 15 residues in the CDR3. Germline CDR1 and CDR2: SEHNR and FQNEAQ (reference sequence). The germline V and J ends were trimmed by 1 base and 8 bases, with 17 bases remaining between them.

The J gene is TRBJ2-3, the V gene TRBV19, with TRBD1 as a possible D gene (5 bases). The CDR3 has 13 residues. Between the trimmed V and J ends, which lost 3 bases and 5 bases, there was a span of 9 bases. Germline V gene sequence: CDR1 LNHDA, CDR2 SQIVND (reference sequence). In nucleotides, the CDR3 is TGTGCCAGTAGTATCAGGGATAAAGATACGCAGTATTTT. Translated, it gives CASSIRDKDTQYF.

This chain joins TRBV5-6 and TRBJ1-2; D not certain. Per germline, CDR1 SGHDT and CDR2 YYEEEE. The CDR3 sequence is 14 residues long. The V gene lost 0 bases and the J gene lost 2 bases, with 8 bases spanning the gap. CDR3 nucleotides: TGTGCCAGCAGCTTGGGCCAGGTCAACTATGGCTACACCTTC. It translates to CASSLGQVNYGYTF.

The genes are TRBV5-6 and TRBJ2-3; a possible D gene is TRBD2 (6 bases). This CDR3 has 13 residues. V gave up 2 bases and J gave up 4 bases, with 8 bases separating them. Germline-derived CDR1 and CDR2 are SGHDT and YYEEEE. Written as DNA, the CDR3 is TGTGCCAGCAGCTTCCCGGGGGCAGATACGCAGTATTTT. Residues: CASSFPGADTQYF.

V usage is TRBV6-5 and J usage is TRBJ1-1; D possibly corresponds to TRBD1 (5 bases). This CDR3 region has 16 residues. V dropped 0 bases and J dropped 5 bases, with 16 bases sitting between them. CDR1 and CDR2 (germline): MNHEY, SVGAGI. The DNA for the CDR3 is TGTGCCAGCAGTTACTCTTGGCGGGGCCCGACGACTGAAGCTTTCTTT. Translation: CASSYSWRGPTTEAFF.

The chain combines TRBV10-3 with TRBJ2-7; 13 nucleotides line up with TRBD2. CDR1 and CDR2 from the germline V gene are ENHRY and SYGVKD. With V trimmed by 3 bases and J by 1 base, 6 bases remained unmatched. The CDR3 consists of 17 residues. CDR3 loop: CAISDPGLAGASYEQYF. CDR3 nucleotide sequence: TGTGCCATCAGTGATCCCGGACTAGCGGGAGCTTCCTACGAGCAGTACTTC.

This clone was seen ten or more times. The chain is built from TRBV5-6 and TRBJ2-1, with a possible D match to TRBD1 (6 bases). The V end was cut by 6 bases, the J end by 13 bases, with 23 bases between. This CDR3 is 14 amino acids long. CDR1 and CDR2 from the germline V gene are SGHDT and YYEEEE. The CDR3 DNA reads TGTGCCAGCACCAAAGGGGGTGAGTCCGGGACCCAGTTCTTC. Translating gives CASTKGGESGTQFF. Full variable domain (rest looked up from reference TRBV5-6 and TRBJ2-1): DAGVTQSPTHLIKTRGQQVTLRCSPKSGHDTVSWYQQALGQGPQFIFQYYEEEERQRGNFPDRFSGHQFPNYSSELNVNALLLGDSALYLCASTKGGESGTQFFGPGTRLTVL.

This clone came up a few times. The chain combines TRBV7-9 with TRBJ2-1; 12 bases are shared with TRBD2. The CDR3 spans 16 residues. V lost 5 bases, J lost 8 bases, and 10 bases stayed unmatched. The germline V gene has CDR1 SEHNR and CDR2 FQNEAQ (reference sequence). In DNA form, the CDR3 reads TGTGCCAGCAGCCTTTCTAGCGGGAGGGCAACTGATGAGCAGTTCTTC. As protein: CASSLSSGRATDEQFF. Full variable domain (rest looked up from reference TRBV7-9 and TRBJ2-1): DTGVSQNPRHKITKRGQNVTFRCDPISEHNRLYWYRQTLGQGPEFLTYFQNEAQLEKSRLLSDRFSAERPKGSFSTLEIQRTEQGDSAMYLCASSLSSGRATDEQFFGPGTRLTVL.

This clone was picked up one time. The J gene is TRBJ2-5, the V gene TRBV4-1; no clear D. CDR3 length equals 12 residues. The germline V and J ends were trimmed by 2 bases and 2 bases, with 3 bases remaining between them. Germline V gene lookup returns CDR1 MGHRA and CDR2 YSYEKL. The CDR3 DNA sequence: TGCGCCAGCAGCCAATCACAAGAGACCCAGTACTTC. This gives the protein CASSQSQETQYF.

Written as DNA, the CDR3 is TGTGCCAGCTCACCTGGGACTAGCGGCTACGAGCAGTACTTC. Protein product: CASSPGTSGYEQYF. This chain joins TRBV18 and TRBJ2-7, with 11 bases aligning to TRBD2. This CDR3 has 14 residues. In germline, CDR1 is KGHSH, CDR2 LQKENI. With 3 bases clipped from V and 3 bases from J, the junction kept 1 base outside the gene matches.

The chain is built from TRBV19 and TRBJ2-1; 9 positions match TRBD2. The CDR3 runs 15 residues. With 6 bases clipped from V and 5 bases from J, the junction kept 8 bases outside the gene matches. Germline values: CDR1 LNHDA, CDR2 SQIVND (reference sequence). The CDR3 region has the DNA TGTGCCAGTAGGGGTAGCGGGAGTGTCAACAATGAGCAGTTCTTC. Translation gives CASRGSGSVNNEQFF.

V is TRBV6-5 and J is TRBJ2-1; 12 nucleotides align to TRBD2. The CDR3 has 14 amino acids. The germline V gene has CDR1 MNHEY and CDR2 SVGAGI. V shed 6 bases and J 7 bases; nucleotides not matched to a gene: 4. The CDR3 DNA sequence: TGTGCCAGCAGACTAGCGGGAGGCAAGAATGAGCAGTTCTTC. Its translation: CASRLAGGKNEQFF.

V usage is TRBV3-1 (or the pseudogene TRBV3-2) and J usage is TRBJ2-2; maybe TRBD1 (5 bases). The V and J ends lost 3 bases and 5 bases respectively, with 10 bases between them. Germline CDR1 LGHDT, CDR2 YNNKEL (reference sequence). The CDR3 runs 14 residues. The CDR3 sequence: CASSQGRSTGELFF. The CDR3 bases are TGTGCCAGCAGCCAGGGGCGATCTACCGGGGAGCTGTTTTTT.

The CDR3 spells CASSGSGGVETQYF. The CDR3 DNA follows: TGTGCCAGTTCAGGCAGCGGAGGAGTAGAGACCCAGTACTTC. The genes are TRBV7-7 and TRBJ2-5; D possibly corresponds to TRBD2 (5 bases). Germline assignment: CDR1 SSHAT and CDR2 FNYEAQ (reference sequence). Trimming stripped 9 bases from V and 4 bases from J, with 18 bases between. The CDR3 is 14 amino acids.